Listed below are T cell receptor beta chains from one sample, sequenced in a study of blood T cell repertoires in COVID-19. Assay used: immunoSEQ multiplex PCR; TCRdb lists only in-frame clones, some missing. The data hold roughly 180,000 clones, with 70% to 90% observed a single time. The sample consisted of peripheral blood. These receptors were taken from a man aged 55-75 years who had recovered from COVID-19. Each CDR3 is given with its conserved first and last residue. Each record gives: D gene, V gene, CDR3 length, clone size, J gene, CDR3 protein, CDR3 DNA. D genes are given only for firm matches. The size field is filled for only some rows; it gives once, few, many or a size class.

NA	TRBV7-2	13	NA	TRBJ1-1	CASRKGQDTEAFF	TGTGCCAGCAGAAAGGGACAAGACACTGAAGCTTTCTTT
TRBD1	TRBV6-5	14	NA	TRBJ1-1	CASRWTGRDTEAFF	TGTGCCAGCAGATGGACAGGGAGGGACACTGAAGCTTTCTTT
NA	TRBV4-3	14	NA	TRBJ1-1	CASSLGRRDTEAFF	TGCGCCAGCAGCCTTGGGAGGCGGGACACTGAAGCTTTCTTT
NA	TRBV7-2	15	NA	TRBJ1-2	CASSQATVKNYGYTF	TGTGCCAGCAGCCAGGCGACAGTGAAGAACTATGGCTACACCTTC
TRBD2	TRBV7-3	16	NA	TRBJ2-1	CASSFPTSGGAGEQFF	TGTGCCAGCAGCTTCCCGACTAGCGGGGGGGCCGGTGAGCAGTTCTTC
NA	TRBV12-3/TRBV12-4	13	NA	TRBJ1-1	CASSLHRAGVAFF	TGTGCCAGCAGTTTACACAGGGCCGGGGTTGCTTTCTTT
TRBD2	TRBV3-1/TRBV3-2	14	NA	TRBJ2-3	CASSQGGGPDTQYF	TGTGCCAGCAGCCAAGGGGGGGGACCAGATACGCAGTATTTT
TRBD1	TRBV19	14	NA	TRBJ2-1	CASMSTGVWGEQFF	TGTGCCAGTATGTCGACAGGGGTGTGGGGTGAGCAGTTCTTC
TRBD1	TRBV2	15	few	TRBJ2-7	CASRTGTGGNYEQYF	TGTGCCAGCAGAACCGGGACAGGGGGCAACTACGAGCAGTACTTC
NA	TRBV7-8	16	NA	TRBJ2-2	CASSATWGGRTGELFF	TGTGCCAGCAGCGCCACGTGGGGGGGCAGGACCGGGGAGCTGTTTTTT
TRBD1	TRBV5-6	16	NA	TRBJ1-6	CASSLGTGQSGSPLHF	TGTGCCAGCAGCTTGGGGACAGGGCAGAGTGGTTCACCCCTCCACTTT
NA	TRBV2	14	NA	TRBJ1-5	CASTPGSFDQPQHF	TGTGCCAGCACCCCGGGAAGCTTTGATCAGCCCCAGCATTTT
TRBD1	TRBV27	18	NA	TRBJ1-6	CASRTNRDSISLNSPLHF	TGTGCCAGCAGGACTAACCGGGACAGTATTTCCTTGAATTCACCCCTCCACTTT
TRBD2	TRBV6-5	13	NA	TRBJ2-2	CASSWGGSGELFF	TGTGCCAGCAGCTGGGGGGGTTCCGGGGAGCTGTTTTTT
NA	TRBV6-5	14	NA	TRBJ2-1	CASRGLGLYNEQFF	TGTGCCAGCAGAGGTCTGGGACTTTACAATGAGCAGTTCTTC
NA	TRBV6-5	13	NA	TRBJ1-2	CATRKTVSDGYTF	TGTGCCACACGAAAGACAGTTTCGGATGGCTACACCTTC
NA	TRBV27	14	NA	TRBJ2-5	CASSPGGFQETQYF	TGTGCCAGCAGCCCAGGGGGGTTCCAAGAGACCCAGTACTTC
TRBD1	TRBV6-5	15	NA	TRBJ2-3	CASSSGTGVTDTQYF	TGTGCCAGCAGTTCCGGGACAGGGGTTACAGATACGCAGTATTTT
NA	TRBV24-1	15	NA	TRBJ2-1	CATSPQTSSYNEQFF	TGTGCCACCAGTCCCCAGACTAGCTCCTACAATGAGCAGTTCTTC
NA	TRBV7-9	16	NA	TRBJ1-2	CASSFTQASTSYGYTF	TGTGCCAGCAGCTTTACGCAGGCATCGACGAGTTATGGCTACACCTTC
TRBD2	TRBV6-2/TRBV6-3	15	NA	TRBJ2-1	CASSYSGLAPNEQFF	TGTGCCAGCAGTTACTCGGGACTAGCCCCCAATGAGCAGTTCTTC
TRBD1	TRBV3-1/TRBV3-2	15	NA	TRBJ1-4	CASSQTGQGLEKLFF	TGTGCCAGCAGCCAGACCGGACAGGGTCTGGAAAAACTGTTTTTT
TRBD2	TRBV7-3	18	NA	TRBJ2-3	CASSPGTSGGSRTDTQYF	TGTGCCAGCAGTCCTGGGACTAGCGGGGGGTCTCGCACAGATACGCAGTATTTT
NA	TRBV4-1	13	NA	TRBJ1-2	CASSQNRVGGYTF	TGCGCCAGCAGCCAAAACAGGGTGGGTGGCTACACCTTC
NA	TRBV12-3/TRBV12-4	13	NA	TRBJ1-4	CASSFRGWEKLFF	TGTGCCAGCAGTTTCCGGGGGTGGGAAAAACTGTTTTTT
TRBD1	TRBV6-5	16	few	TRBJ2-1	CASSSEQGSSYNEQFF	TGTGCCAGCAGTTCTGAACAGGGGAGCTCCTACAATGAGCAGTTCTTC
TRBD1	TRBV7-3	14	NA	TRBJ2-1	CASSGTGGINEQFF	TGTGCCAGCAGCGGGACAGGGGGAATCAATGAGCAGTTCTTC
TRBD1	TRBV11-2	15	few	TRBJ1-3	CASSRGQGIGNTIYF	TGTGCCAGCAGCAGAGGACAGGGGATTGGAAACACCATATATTTT
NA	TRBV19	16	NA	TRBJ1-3	CASSPRPGGAGNTIYF	TGTGCCAGTAGTCCACGCCCGGGGGGCGCTGGAAACACCATATATTTT
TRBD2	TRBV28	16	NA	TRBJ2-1	CASSPMTSGAYNEQFF	TGTGCCAGCAGTCCAATGACTAGCGGGGCCTACAATGAGCAGTTCTTC
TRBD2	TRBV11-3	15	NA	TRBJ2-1	CASSYQGGLADEQFF	TGTGCCAGCAGTTACCAAGGCGGACTAGCTGATGAGCAGTTCTTC
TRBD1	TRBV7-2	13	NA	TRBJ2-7	CASSLDRDHEQYF	TGTGCCAGCAGTCTCGACAGGGACCACGAGCAGTACTTC
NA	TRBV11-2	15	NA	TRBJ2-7	CASSLGLAKTYEQYF	TGTGCCAGCAGCTTAGGGCTAGCGAAGACCTACGAGCAGTACTTC
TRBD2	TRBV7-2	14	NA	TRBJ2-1	CASSSLAGEGEQFF	TGTGCCAGCAGCTCTCTAGCGGGGGAAGGTGAGCAGTTCTTC
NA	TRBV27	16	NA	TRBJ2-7	CASSFVGGKGAGEQYF	TGTGCCAGCAGTTTCGTCGGCGGTAAGGGGGCGGGAGAGCAGTACTTC
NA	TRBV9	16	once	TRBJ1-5	CASSSRTATSNQPQHF	TGTGCCAGCAGCTCACGGACAGCTACGAGCAATCAGCCCCAGCATTTT
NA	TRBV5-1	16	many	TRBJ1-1	CASSLGTEMMNTEAFF	TGCGCCAGCAGCTTGGGGACAGAAATGATGAACACTGAAGCTTTCTTT
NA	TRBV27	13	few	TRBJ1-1	CASSFPGGTEAFF	TGTGCCAGCAGTTTCCCCGGGGGGACTGAAGCTTTCTTT
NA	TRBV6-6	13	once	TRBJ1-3	CASSSLSGNTIYF	TGTGCCAGCAGTTCCCTCTCTGGAAACACCATATATTTT
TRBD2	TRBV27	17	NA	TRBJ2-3	CASSSGLAGTRTDTQYF	TGTGCCAGCAGTTCGGGACTAGCGGGGACCCGCACAGATACGCAGTATTTT
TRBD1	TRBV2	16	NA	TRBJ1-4	CASSRQGVVTNEKLFF	TGTGCCAGCAGTAGACAGGGGGTGGTAACTAATGAAAAACTGTTTTTT
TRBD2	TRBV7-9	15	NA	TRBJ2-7	CASSFSGSGDYEQYF	TGTGCCAGCAGCTTCAGCGGGAGCGGTGACTACGAGCAGTACTTC
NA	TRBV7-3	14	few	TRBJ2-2	CASSWTSNTGELFF	TGTGCCAGCAGCTGGACATCCAACACCGGGGAGCTGTTTTTT
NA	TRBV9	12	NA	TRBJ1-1	CASTRVGTEAFF	TGTGCCAGCACGAGGGTGGGCACTGAAGCTTTCTTT
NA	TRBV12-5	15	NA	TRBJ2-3	CASALGTTSTDTQYF	TGTGCTAGTGCCCTCGGGACAACTAGCACAGATACGCAGTATTTT
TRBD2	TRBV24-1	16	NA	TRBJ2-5	CATSDSGLAGGETQYF	TGTGCCACCAGTGATTCAGGACTAGCCGGGGGAGAGACCCAGTACTTC